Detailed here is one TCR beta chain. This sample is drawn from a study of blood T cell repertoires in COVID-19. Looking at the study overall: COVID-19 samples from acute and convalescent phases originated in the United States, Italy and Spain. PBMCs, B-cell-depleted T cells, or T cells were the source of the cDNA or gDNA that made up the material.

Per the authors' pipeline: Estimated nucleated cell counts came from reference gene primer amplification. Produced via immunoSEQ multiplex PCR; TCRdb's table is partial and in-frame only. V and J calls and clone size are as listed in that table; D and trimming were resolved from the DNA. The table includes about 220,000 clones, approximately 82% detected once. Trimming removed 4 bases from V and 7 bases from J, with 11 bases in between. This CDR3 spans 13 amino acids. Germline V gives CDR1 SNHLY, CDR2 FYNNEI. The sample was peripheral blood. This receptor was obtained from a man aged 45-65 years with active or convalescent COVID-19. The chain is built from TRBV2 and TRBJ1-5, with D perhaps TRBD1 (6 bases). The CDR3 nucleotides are TGTGCCAGCAGTGTAAAGGGGGGGCAGCCCCAGCATTTT. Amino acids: CASSVKGGQPQHF. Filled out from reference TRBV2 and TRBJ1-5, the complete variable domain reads EPEVTQTPSHQVTQMGQEVILRCVPISNHLYFYWYRQILGQKVEFLVSFYNNEISEKSEIFDDQFSVERPDGSNFTLKIRSTKLEDSAMYFCASSVKGGQPQHFGDGTRLSIL.